This T cell receptor beta chain was found in a study of T cell changes during pregnancy in multiple sclerosis. Trimming removed 5 bases from V and 9 bases from J, with 14 bases in between. This CDR3 spans 13 amino acids. Germline loops: CDR1 SGHVS, CDR2 FQNEAQ. Generated by immunoSEQ multiplex PCR, the TCRdb table keeps only in-frame clones and is missing some. This table has about 52,000 clones, roughly 90% appearing once. Sequencing was performed on CD4+ T cells from peripheral blood mononuclear cells, taken after pregnancy. The gene calls are TRBV7-8 and TRBJ1-3; TRBD1 is a possible D gene (5 bases). The sequence was obtained from a female donor in good health, enrolled as a control in a pregnancy study. CDR3 loop: CASSGVGQGTIYF. CDR3 DNA: TGTGCCAGCAGCGGGGTGGGGCAGGGCACCATATATTTT.